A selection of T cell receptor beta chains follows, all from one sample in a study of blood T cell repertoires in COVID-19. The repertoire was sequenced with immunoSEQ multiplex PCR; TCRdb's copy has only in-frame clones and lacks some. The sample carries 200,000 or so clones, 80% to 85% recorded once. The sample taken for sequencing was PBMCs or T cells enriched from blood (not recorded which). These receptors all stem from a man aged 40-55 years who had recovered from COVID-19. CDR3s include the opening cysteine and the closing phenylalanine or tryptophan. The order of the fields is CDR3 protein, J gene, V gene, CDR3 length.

CASSYRLGPDTQYF,TRBJ2-3,TRBV6-5,14
CSVAEQGNSRGYTF,TRBJ1-2,TRBV29-1,14
CASSFAPAGTGNSPLHF,TRBJ1-6,TRBV5-1,17
CASSWRVGNTEAFF,TRBJ1-1,TRBV5-4,14
CASSQNLQGKRSTEAFF,TRBJ1-1,TRBV3-1/TRBV3-2,17
CASGLGQGKTIYF,TRBJ1-3,TRBV6-5,13
CASSPGQKNSPLHF,TRBJ1-6,TRBV7-2,14
CASSGDRGRLAEQYF,TRBJ2-7,TRBV18,15
CASKQGGYNSPLHF,TRBJ1-6,TRBV6-5,14
CASQWGQASNQPQHF,TRBJ1-5,TRBV2,15
CASSKTEGNTEAFF,TRBJ1-1,TRBV3-1/TRBV3-2,14
CASSSRTGGWETQYF,TRBJ2-5,TRBV5-4,15
CASNEGRNTEAFF,TRBJ1-1,TRBV19,13
CASSPLSRDTEAFF,TRBJ1-1,TRBV5-1,14
CASSPPGTGGEAFF,TRBJ1-1,TRBV18,14
CASSPKGARTDTQYF,TRBJ2-3,TRBV3-1/TRBV3-2,15
CASMRGNSNQPQHF,TRBJ1-5,TRBV2,14
CASSQGGQGALANEKLFF,TRBJ1-4,TRBV3-1/TRBV3-2,18
CASSRGQLEKLFF,TRBJ1-4,TRBV18,13
CASSATHLSSYEQYF,TRBJ2-7,TRBV19,15
CASSSPPSGGDTDTQYF,TRBJ2-3,TRBV13,17
CSALFRVGYTF,TRBJ1-2,TRBV20-1,11
CASSLSRESPLHF,TRBJ1-6,TRBV12-3/TRBV12-4,13
CASSLLGGRGNTEAFF,TRBJ1-1,TRBV27,16
CASSQAPRQAGKHEQYF,TRBJ2-7,TRBV3-1/TRBV3-2,17
CASSYSYPPDREADTQYF,TRBJ2-3,TRBV6-2/TRBV6-3,18
CASYTGGRTEAFF,TRBJ1-1,TRBV2,13
CASSGPEGLDYNSPLHF,TRBJ1-6,TRBV6-1,17
CASSLGVQGYGYTF,TRBJ1-2,TRBV7-2,14
CASRDQGFSNTEAFF,TRBJ1-1,TRBV5-4,15
CSASPTGYYGYTF,TRBJ1-2,TRBV20-1,13
CASSQLPGVAKNIQYF,TRBJ2-4,TRBV4-1,16
CATRGPGIRNTEAFF,TRBJ1-1,TRBV24-1,15
CATSSAGSPRSNQPQHF,TRBJ1-5,TRBV24-1,17
CASSLQGSANEKLFF,TRBJ1-4,TRBV11-2,15
CASSLGSGAYEQYF,TRBJ2-7,TRBV7-2,14
CASSQEVTGVSGYTF,TRBJ1-2,TRBV3-1/TRBV3-2,15
CASSEQPTGSYYGYTF,TRBJ1-2,TRBV19,16
CASSPGGGSNYGYTF,TRBJ1-2,TRBV7-9,15
CASSRLGQGAEQPQHF,TRBJ1-5,TRBV4-2,16
CASSLSQGYGTEAFF,TRBJ1-1,TRBV5-5,15
CASSSQGTSNQPQHF,TRBJ1-5,TRBV6-5,15
CASSSGGAYQETQYF,TRBJ2-5,TRBV19,15
CASSLGGLSQEAFF,TRBJ1-1,TRBV7-9,14
CASSLGTSGSYEQYF,TRBJ2-7,TRBV13,15
CASSLRQVINYGYTF,TRBJ1-2,TRBV28,15
CASSLNTGTGWAMNTEAFF,TRBJ1-1,TRBV5-1,19
CASSLADRGSGNTIYF,TRBJ1-3,TRBV5-5,16
CASSSWWGQRLTEAFF,TRBJ1-1,TRBV19,16
CASLQATGANYGYTF,TRBJ1-2,TRBV28,15
CASTQGTGANVLTF,TRBJ2-6,TRBV30,14
CASSQATYNTEAFF,TRBJ1-1,TRBV4-2,14
CAWSIVSPSYNEQFF,TRBJ2-1,TRBV30,15